The rows below give T cell receptor beta chains drawn from one sample of a study of shared clonotypes between healthy human individuals. Assay used: immunoSEQ multiplex PCR; TCRdb lists only in-frame clones, some missing. The table has approximately 500,000 clones, 79% seen once. The sample consisted of PBMCs. These receptor sequences come from a woman aged 40-49 years in good health. Some clones in this sample may be carry-over from other donors' samples. Each CDR3 is given with its conserved first and last residue. A D gene is named only where the DNA matches it firmly. Clone size, where shown, is once, few, many, or a class for clones that have expanded.

v_call: TRBV11-2; clone_size: .; j_call: TRBJ2-7; d_call: TRBD1; cdr3_aa: CASSRDRVYEQYF; cdr3_nt: TGTGCCAGCAGCCGGGACAGAGTCTACGAGCAGTACTTC
v_call: TRBV7-8; clone_size: .; j_call: TRBJ2-2; d_call: TRBD2; cdr3_aa: CASSLAGGTTGELFF; cdr3_nt: TGTGCCAGCAGCTTAGCGGGAGGGACCACCGGGGAGCTGTTTTTT
v_call: TRBV6-4; clone_size: .; j_call: TRBJ2-2; d_call: .; cdr3_aa: CASRALPEGTGELFF; cdr3_nt: TGTGCCAGCAGGGCTCTCCCGGAGGGGACCGGGGAGCTGTTTTTT
v_call: TRBV12-5; clone_size: .; j_call: TRBJ2-1; d_call: .; cdr3_aa: CASGLSYNEQFF; cdr3_nt: TGTGCTAGTGGCCTCTCCTACAATGAGCAGTTCTTC
v_call: TRBV30; clone_size: once; j_call: TRBJ2-1; d_call: TRBD1; cdr3_aa: CAWSTGQGAYNEQFF; cdr3_nt: TGTGCCTGGAGTACGGGACAGGGGGCCTACAATGAGCAGTTCTTC
v_call: TRBV6-1; clone_size: .; j_call: TRBJ1-5; d_call: .; cdr3_aa: CAIDTYSNQPQHF; cdr3_nt: TGTGCCATCGACACCTATAGCAATCAGCCCCAGCATTTT
v_call: TRBV5-4; clone_size: .; j_call: TRBJ2-7; d_call: TRBD1; cdr3_aa: CASSLDRGLYEQYF; cdr3_nt: TGTGCCAGCAGCTTGGACAGGGGGCTGTACGAGCAGTACTTC
v_call: TRBV19; clone_size: .; j_call: TRBJ1-2; d_call: TRBD1; cdr3_aa: CASSGTGGSSGYTF; cdr3_nt: TGTGCCAGTAGTGGAACAGGGGGCTCAAGTGGCTACACCTTC
v_call: TRBV7-8; clone_size: .; j_call: TRBJ2-2; d_call: .; cdr3_aa: CASSFRTDIGELFF; cdr3_nt: TGTGCCAGCAGCTTCCGGACAGATATCGGGGAGCTGTTTTTT
v_call: TRBV18; clone_size: .; j_call: TRBJ1-2; d_call: .; cdr3_aa: CASSPRERGYTF; cdr3_nt: TGTGCCAGCTCACCACGGGAGCGTGGCTACACCTTC
v_call: TRBV10-1; clone_size: .; j_call: TRBJ1-1; d_call: .; cdr3_aa: CASRTGLNTEAFF; cdr3_nt: TGCGCCAGCAGGACAGGACTGAACACTGAAGCTTTCTTT
v_call: TRBV7-3; clone_size: .; j_call: TRBJ1-2; d_call: .; cdr3_aa: CASSFPDLYGYTF; cdr3_nt: TGTGCCAGCAGCTTTCCGGACCTCTATGGCTACACCTTC
v_call: TRBV4-3; clone_size: .; j_call: TRBJ2-2; d_call: .; cdr3_aa: CASSQYTGELFF; cdr3_nt: TGCGCCAGCAGCCAGTACACCGGGGAGCTGTTTTTT
v_call: TRBV14; clone_size: .; j_call: TRBJ2-5; d_call: TRBD1; cdr3_aa: CASSQDRGGRETQYF; cdr3_nt: TGTGCCAGCAGCCAAGATCGAGGGGGCAGGGAGACCCAGTACTTC
v_call: TRBV19; clone_size: .; j_call: TRBJ2-2; d_call: TRBD1; cdr3_aa: CASMGTANTGELFF; cdr3_nt: TGTGCCAGTATGGGGACAGCGAACACCGGGGAGCTGTTTTTT
v_call: TRBV6-5; clone_size: few; j_call: TRBJ2-3; d_call: .; cdr3_aa: CASSYEGGSGDTQYF; cdr3_nt: TGTGCCAGCAGTTACGAGGGCGGGTCCGGAGATACGCAGTATTTT
v_call: TRBV9; clone_size: .; j_call: TRBJ1-5; d_call: .; cdr3_aa: CASSVAAGTRPQHF; cdr3_nt: TGTGCCAGCAGCGTAGCAGCGGGGACCAGGCCCCAGCATTTT
v_call: TRBV2; clone_size: .; j_call: TRBJ2-1; d_call: .; cdr3_aa: CASSEQSGDYNEQFF; cdr3_nt: TGTGCCAGCAGCGAACAATCAGGAGACTACAATGAGCAGTTCTTC
v_call: TRBV13; clone_size: .; j_call: TRBJ2-3; d_call: .; cdr3_aa: CASSLRVADTQYF; cdr3_nt: TGTGCCAGCAGCTTAAGGGTCGCAGATACGCAGTATTTT
v_call: TRBV10-1; clone_size: once; j_call: TRBJ2-3; d_call: TRBD2; cdr3_aa: CASSEYPSGDTDTQYF; cdr3_nt: TGCGCCAGCAGTGAGTACCCTAGCGGAGACACAGATACGCAGTATTTT
v_call: TRBV7-3; clone_size: .; j_call: TRBJ2-5; d_call: .; cdr3_aa: CASSRKVQETQYF; cdr3_nt: TGTGCCAGCAGTCGGAAAGTACAAGAGACCCAGTACTTC
v_call: TRBV30; clone_size: .; j_call: TRBJ1-1; d_call: .; cdr3_aa: CAWSAGGHLDTEAFF; cdr3_nt: TGTGCCTGGAGTGCTGGGGGCCACTTGGACACTGAAGCTTTCTTT
v_call: TRBV27; clone_size: .; j_call: TRBJ2-7; d_call: TRBD1; cdr3_aa: CASSSPRQGRFYEQYF; cdr3_nt: TGTGCCAGCAGTTCCCCCCGACAGGGGCGATTCTACGAGCAGTACTTC
v_call: TRBV13; clone_size: .; j_call: TRBJ2-4; d_call: TRBD2; cdr3_aa: CASSSSGRAKNIQYF; cdr3_nt: TGTGCCAGCAGCTCTAGCGGGAGGGCCAAAAACATTCAGTACTTC
v_call: TRBV28; clone_size: .; j_call: TRBJ1-3; d_call: .; cdr3_aa: CASSSLSVGNTIYF; cdr3_nt: TGTGCCAGCAGTTCTCTGTCCGTTGGAAACACCATATATTTT
v_call: TRBV4-2; clone_size: .; j_call: TRBJ2-3; d_call: .; cdr3_aa: CASSQGRVGGPTDTQYF; cdr3_nt: TGTGCCAGCAGCCAAGGAAGGGTGGGCGGGCCCACCGATACGCAGTATTTT
v_call: TRBV13; clone_size: .; j_call: TRBJ2-7; d_call: .; cdr3_aa: CASSLSTDYEQYF; cdr3_nt: TGTGCCAGCAGCTTATCAACAGACTACGAGCAGTACTTC
v_call: TRBV29-1; clone_size: .; j_call: TRBJ2-1; d_call: .; cdr3_aa: CSALTGALGNEQFF; cdr3_nt: TGCAGCGCTCTGACAGGAGCTTTGGGTAATGAGCAGTTCTTC
v_call: TRBV11-3; clone_size: .; j_call: TRBJ2-1; d_call: TRBD2; cdr3_aa: CASSLVTSGSMNEQFF; cdr3_nt: TGTGCCAGCAGCTTAGTTACCAGCGGGAGTATGAATGAGCAGTTCTTC
v_call: TRBV7-2; clone_size: .; j_call: TRBJ2-3; d_call: .; cdr3_aa: CASSPWTDTDTQYF; cdr3_nt: TGTGCCAGCAGCCCATGGACAGACACAGATACGCAGTATTTT
v_call: TRBV28; clone_size: .; j_call: TRBJ2-1; d_call: .; cdr3_aa: CASSPPWSNEQFF; cdr3_nt: TGTGCCAGCAGTCCCCCCTGGTCTAATGAGCAGTTCTTC
v_call: TRBV28; clone_size: .; j_call: TRBJ2-2; d_call: .; cdr3_aa: CASSLGAAGELFF; cdr3_nt: TGTGCCAGCAGTTTAGGCGCGGCCGGGGAGCTGTTTTTT
v_call: TRBV13; clone_size: few; j_call: TRBJ2-3; d_call: TRBD2; cdr3_aa: CASSFTSTSGFTDTQYF; cdr3_nt: TGTGCCAGCAGCTTTACGTCGACTAGCGGGTTCACAGATACGCAGTATTTT
v_call: TRBV9; clone_size: .; j_call: TRBJ2-3; d_call: .; cdr3_aa: CASGTESTDTQYF; cdr3_nt: TGTGCCAGCGGGACGGAAAGCACAGATACGCAGTATTTT
v_call: TRBV13; clone_size: .; j_call: TRBJ2-7; d_call: .; cdr3_aa: CASSLTAGYSYEQYF; cdr3_nt: TGTGCCAGCAGCTTAACAGCGGGCTACTCCTACGAGCAGTACTTC
v_call: TRBV11-2; clone_size: .; j_call: TRBJ2-7; d_call: TRBD1; cdr3_aa: CASSLGGGQGYEQYF; cdr3_nt: TGTGCCAGCAGCTTAGGTGGCGGACAGGGCTACGAGCAGTACTTC
v_call: TRBV7-2; clone_size: .; j_call: TRBJ2-5; d_call: .; cdr3_aa: CASSLDVAKETQYF; cdr3_nt: TGTGCCAGCAGCTTAGACGTCGCGAAAGAGACCCAGTACTTC
v_call: TRBV7-2; clone_size: few; j_call: TRBJ1-1; d_call: TRBD1; cdr3_aa: CASSRRQGAIGGTEAFF; cdr3_nt: TGTGCCAGCAGCAGACGACAGGGGGCAATAGGGGGCACTGAAGCTTTCTTT
v_call: TRBV10-3; clone_size: .; j_call: TRBJ1-1; d_call: .; cdr3_aa: CAISLGQLNTEAFF; cdr3_nt: TGTGCCATCAGCCTAGGACAGCTGAACACTGAAGCTTTCTTT